This T cell receptor beta chain came from a study of OX40 agonist ivuxolimab in advanced cancers. Produced via immunoSEQ multiplex PCR; TCRdb's table is partial and in-frame only. The table records approximately 61,000 clones, approximately 81% of them present only once. Deletions cut 4 bases from V and 3 bases from J, with 20 bases between. Germline loops: CDR1 LGHNA, CDR2 YNFKEQ. The CDR3 consists of 17 residues. The input for sequencing was CD4+ or CD8+ T cells sorted from blood, taken in a trial of the OX40 agonist ivuxolimab. This receptor was taken from an adult with an advanced solid tumor such as melanoma, head and neck, liver or kidney cancer. The rearrangement links TRBV4-2 to TRBJ2-3; D tentatively reads TRBD1 or TRBD2 (6 bases each). The CDR3 here is CASSRGGLGGRTDTQYF. For the CDR3, the DNA is TGTGCCAGCAGCCGAGGGGGGTTAGGGGGGCGGACAGATACGCAGTATTTT.